Listed here are 10 T cell receptor beta chains from one sample, sequenced in a study of naive and memory T cell subsets. Both TRBC1 and TRBC2 were covered by a beta constant-region primer of two equimolar oligonucleotides. TCRdb itself ran the UMI-ligation and nested PCR reads through MiXCR, one entry per CDR3 protein. The sample holds 77,000 or so distinct CDR3 sequences, about 12% seen once. Sequences were obtained from central memory CD4+ T cells from blood. The receptors come from a human donor in good health.

This clonotype was recorded a few times. The V gene is TRBV5-1, the J gene TRBJ2-2; either TRBD1 or TRBD2 may fit D (7 bases each). Trimming stripped 4 bases from V and 3 bases from J, with 16 bases between. This CDR3 has 16 amino acids. The germline V gene has CDR1 SGHRS and CDR2 YFSETQ. The CDR3 region is CASSGGGQSYTGELFF. The CDR3 bases are TGCGCCAGCAGCGGCGGGGGACAGAGCTACACCGGGGAGCTGTTTTTT.

The chain couples TRBV6-5 to TRBJ2-4, with 13 bases that match TRBD2. CDR3 length: 14 amino acids. Germline V gene lookup returns CDR1 MNHEY and CDR2 SVGAGI. V trimming: 4 bases; J trimming: 11 bases; junction bases outside the gene matches: 5. CDR3 sequence reads: CASSFGTSGEVQYF. The CDR3 DNA sequence: TGTGCCAGCAGTTTCGGGACTAGCGGGGAAGTTCAGTACTTC.

The DNA for the CDR3 is TGTGCCAGCAGCTTGACCTTGGGTAACGAGCAGTACTTC. Translating gives CASSLTLGNEQYF. The chain joins TRBV7-9 to TRBJ2-7; no clear D gene. CDR3 length: 13 residues. Trimming removed 3 bases from V and 5 bases from J, with 11 bases in between. The germline V gene has CDR1 SEHNR and CDR2 FQNEAQ (reference sequence). Looking up the rest from reference TRBV7-9 and TRBJ2-7 gives the full variable domain: DTGVSQNPRHKITKRGQNVTFRCDPISEHNRLYWYRQTLGQGPEFLTYFQNEAQLEKSRLLSDRFSAERPKGSFSTLEIQRTEQGDSAMYLCASSLTLGNEQYFGPGTRLTVT.

This clonotype appeared a few times. The chain recombines TRBV7-2 with TRBJ2-7, with a possible D match to TRBD2 (6 bases). With 5 bases removed from V and 0 bases from J, the gap between germline ends came to 14 bases. This CDR3 is 15 amino acids long. Per the germline V gene, CDR1 is SGHTA and CDR2 is FQGNSA. CDR3 nucleotides: TGTGCCAGCAGCGCCCGGGACTCGAACTCCTACGAGCAGTACTTC. It yields the protein CASSARDSNSYEQYF. Full variable domain (rest looked up from reference TRBV7-2 and TRBJ2-7): GAGVSQSPSNKVTEKGKDVELRCDPISGHTALYWYRQSLGQGLEFLIYFQGNSAPDKSGLPSDRFSAERTGGSVSTLTIQRTQQEDSAVYLCASSARDSNSYEQYFGPGTRLTVT.

This clonotype was counted a few times. The chain recombines TRBV20-1 with TRBJ2-1, with TRBD2 identical over 11 bases. Per the germline V gene, CDR1 is DFQATT and CDR2 is SNEGSKA (reference sequence). Losses at the gene ends were 3 bases for V and 5 bases for J; bases not matched to a gene: 15. This CDR3 spans 18 amino acids. The chain's CDR3 is CSASKTSGGRRSDNEQFF. For the CDR3, the DNA is TGCAGTGCTAGCAAAACTAGCGGGGGCCGGAGAAGCGACAATGAGCAGTTCTTC.

The genes are TRBV29-1 and TRBJ2-3; TRBD1 matches 9 bases. V dropped 6 bases and J dropped 4; count of bases not matched to a gene: 11. Germline V CDR1 and CDR2: SQVTM, ANQGSEA. The CDR3 totals 15 residues. Here the CDR3 reads CSVGSGDRAADTQYF. In nucleotides, the CDR3 is TGCAGCGTGGGGTCAGGGGACAGGGCGGCAGATACGCAGTATTTT.

This clonotype came up a few times. V gene TRBV5-1 combines with J gene TRBJ2-1; D gene unclear. The length of the CDR3 is 13 residues. Germline CDR1 and CDR2: SGHRS and YFSETQ. Trimming took off 7 bases at V and 4 bases at J, with 12 bases between the two ends. CDR3 region: CASSKGSYNEQFF. The CDR3 nucleotides are TGCGCCAGCTCAAAGGGAAGTTACAATGAGCAGTTCTTC.

This clonotype was picked up many times. V and J are TRBV12-3 or TRBV12-4 and TRBJ2-1; 9 nucleotides align to TRBD2. The CDR3 length is 18 residues. V lost 1 base and J lost 4; bases outside the gene matches: 11. CDR3 sequence reads: CASSLGPGAGGPYNEQFF. For the CDR3, the DNA is TGTGCCAGCAGTTTAGGGCCGGGTGCGGGAGGGCCATACAATGAGCAGTTCTTC.

This clonotype was observed at least ten times. V usage is TRBV20-1 and J usage is TRBJ2-1; D gene ambiguous. The germline V gene has CDR1 DFQATT and CDR2 SNEGSKA (reference sequence). The CDR3 contains 14 residues. Trimming left V 7 bases short and J 6 bases short, with 19 bases between. The CDR3 loop reads CSVLPDYRFNEQFF. As DNA, the CDR3 is TGCAGTGTTCTCCCGGATTACAGATTCAATGAGCAGTTCTTC.

This clonotype was detected ten times or more. The V call is TRBV12-3 or TRBV12-4, the J call TRBJ1-5; D remains unclear. The CDR3 loop spans 16 amino acids. V shed 6 bases and J shed 0 bases, with 15 bases lying between them. CDR3 sequence (DNA): TGTGCCAGCAGCTCCGGACGGAATTATAGCAATCAGCCCCAGCATTTT. The encoded protein is CASSSGRNYSNQPQHF.